Listed below are T cell receptor beta chains from one sample, sequenced in a study of brain T cells in children with intractable seizures. Assay: immunoSEQ multiplex PCR; the TCRdb copy retains only in-frame clones and omits some. The sample lists 110,000 or so clones; approximately 94% were seen once. The sequencing used peripheral blood, collected at surgery. The source of these receptors is a boy in the first two years of life with hemimegalencephaly and intractable seizures. The conserved cysteine and the conserved F or W are not part of the CDR3 here. D genes are given only for firm matches. The listing skips clone size in some rows; elsewhere it reads once, few, many or a size class.

TRBD2,TRBJ2-7,NA,TRBV5-4,ASSSGAGGLTYEQY
NA,TRBJ2-7,NA,TRBV27,ASSFIDRLGEQY
NA,TRBJ2-4,NA,TRBV6-2/TRBV6-3,ASSYSWDVPKNIQY
TRBD2,TRBJ2-1,NA,TRBV4-3,ASSQELAEYNEQF
TRBD2,TRBJ2-7,NA,TRBV11-3,ASSLGGTSGSGYEQY
TRBD2,TRBJ2-7,once,TRBV11-3,ASSLKGASGRASYEQY
NA,TRBJ2-7,NA,TRBV2,ASSEGFYEQY
NA,TRBJ2-3,NA,TRBV27,ASSPWTPPRDTQY
NA,TRBJ1-5,NA,TRBV3-1/TRBV3-2,ASSRGQGNQPQH
TRBD1,TRBJ1-2,NA,TRBV5-4,ASSRQGVGYGYT
NA,TRBJ1-2,NA,TRBV6-1,ASSEKGIGYT
NA,TRBJ2-7,NA,TRBV27,ASSSGYEQY
NA,TRBJ1-5,once,TRBV4-2,ASSQEGQSNQPQH
NA,TRBJ1-5,NA,TRBV28,ASSLQGQPQH
NA,TRBJ2-7,NA,TRBV27,ASSFPGAVEQY
NA,TRBJ1-6,once,TRBV9,ASSVGERGNSPLH
NA,TRBJ2-7,NA,TRBV20-1,SAVFRREQY
TRBD1,TRBJ1-2,NA,TRBV6-5,ASSYTRTGFGYT
NA,TRBJ1-6,few,TRBV25-1,ASSAAGSNSPLH
NA,TRBJ1-2,once,TRBV7-2,ASSLGRDNYGYT
TRBD2,TRBJ2-4,NA,TRBV2,ASSEAHGTSEGEY
NA,TRBJ2-7,NA,TRBV5-1,ASSLVSDVGYEQY
NA,TRBJ2-1,NA,TRBV30,ARRAGVHNEQF
NA,TRBJ1-1,NA,TRBV19,ASDLGLETGGTEAF
TRBD2,TRBJ2-2,once,TRBV5-1,ASSLVLAGTGELF
TRBD2,TRBJ2-7,NA,TRBV9,ASSVGAGGPHEQY
TRBD1,TRBJ1-2,NA,TRBV10-3,AISEPRDRGYGYT
NA,TRBJ2-7,NA,TRBV2,ASRENLYEQY
NA,TRBJ1-2,NA,TRBV3-1/TRBV3-2,ASSQGGGPTYYGYT
TRBD2,TRBJ2-1,once,TRBV9,ASSVAAGGDNEQF
NA,TRBJ2-1,NA,TRBV4-1,ASSLPRMGEVSYNEQF
NA,TRBJ2-5,NA,TRBV7-3,ASSFGGETQY
TRBD2,TRBJ2-1,once,TRBV29-1,SVLAGVRGEQF
NA,TRBJ2-2,few,TRBV27,ASSLRPRGTGELF
NA,TRBJ1-3,NA,TRBV29-1,SVGRGSISGNTIY
TRBD2,TRBJ2-7,NA,TRBV24-1,ATSDAGLAYEQY
NA,TRBJ2-5,NA,TRBV5-1,ASSLRLGAGGLQETQY
TRBD2,TRBJ2-7,NA,TRBV4-1,ASSLLPRRGGEQY
NA,TRBJ1-6,NA,TRBV7-8,ASSGDLYNSPLH
TRBD2,TRBJ2-1,NA,TRBV4-3,ASSQGLAANNEQF